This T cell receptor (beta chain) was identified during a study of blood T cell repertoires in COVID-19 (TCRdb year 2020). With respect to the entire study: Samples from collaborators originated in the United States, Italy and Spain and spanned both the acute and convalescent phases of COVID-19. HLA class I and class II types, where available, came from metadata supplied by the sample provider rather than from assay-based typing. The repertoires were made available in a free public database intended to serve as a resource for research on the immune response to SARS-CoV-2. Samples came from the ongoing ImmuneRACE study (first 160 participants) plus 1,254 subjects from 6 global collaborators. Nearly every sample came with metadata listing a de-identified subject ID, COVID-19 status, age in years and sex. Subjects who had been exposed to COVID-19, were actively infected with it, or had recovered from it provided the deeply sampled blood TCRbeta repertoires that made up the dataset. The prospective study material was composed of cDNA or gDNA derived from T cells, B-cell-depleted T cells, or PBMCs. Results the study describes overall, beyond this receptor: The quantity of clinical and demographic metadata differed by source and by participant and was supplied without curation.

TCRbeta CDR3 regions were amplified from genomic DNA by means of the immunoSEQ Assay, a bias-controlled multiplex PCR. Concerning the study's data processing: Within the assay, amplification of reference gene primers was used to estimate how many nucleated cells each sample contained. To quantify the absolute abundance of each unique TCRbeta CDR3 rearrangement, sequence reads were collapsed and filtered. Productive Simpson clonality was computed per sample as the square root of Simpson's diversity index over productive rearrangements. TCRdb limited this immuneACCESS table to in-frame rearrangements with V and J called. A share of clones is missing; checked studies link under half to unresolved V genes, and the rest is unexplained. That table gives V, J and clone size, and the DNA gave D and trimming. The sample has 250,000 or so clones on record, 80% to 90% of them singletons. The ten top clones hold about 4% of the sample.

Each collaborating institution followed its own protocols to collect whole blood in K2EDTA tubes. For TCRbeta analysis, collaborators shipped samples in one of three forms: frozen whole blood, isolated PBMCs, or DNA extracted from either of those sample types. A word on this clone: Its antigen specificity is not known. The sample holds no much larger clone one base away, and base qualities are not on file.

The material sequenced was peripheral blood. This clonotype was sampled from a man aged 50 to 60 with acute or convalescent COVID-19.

The sequence in DNA is TGTGCCAGCAGTGCCTCCGGGACAGGGGGCGCCCTTAATTCACCCCTCCACTTT. The encoded protein is CASSASGTGGALNSPLHF. The chain is encoded by TRBV27 joined to TRBJ1-6; 12 central nucleotides agree with TRBD1. According to the germline V gene (reference sequence), CDR1 reads MNHEY and CDR2 reads SMNVEV. There are 18 amino acids in the CDR3, from cysteine to phenylalanine inclusive. This entry keeps only the CDR3 DNA: 54 bases, framed from base 1. The V end gives up 5 bases and the J end 6 bases, leaving 11 bases in the junction not matched to a gene.